The following is a T cell receptor beta chain sequence with its context. The CDR3 is 15 residues long. In germline, CDR1 is SGHTA, CDR2 FQGNSA. Trimming removed 3 bases from V and 0 bases from J, with 12 bases in between. TCRdb ran MiXCR on the RT-PCR reads and lists one entry per CDR3 protein. The top ten hold 3% to 4.5% of the sample, which has fewer than 800,000 distinct CDR3 sequences, 13% to 15% seen once. The receptor was derived from a female donor in good health, serving as a healthy control. The material sequenced was memory CD4+ T cells from blood. The chain has TRBV7-2 and TRBJ2-7; maybe TRBD2 (5 bases). The CDR3 loop reads CASSFLAGDSYEQYF. The CDR3 DNA sequence: TGTGCCAGCAGCTTCCTAGCTGGGGACTCCTACGAGCAGTACTTC.